This T cell receptor beta chain stems from a study of CD8 T cells in ankylosing spondylitis. Study-wide findings and caveats: Ankylosing spondylitis blood appeared to be characterized by a TCR beta motif of several highly homologous variants. Significant enrichment of disease-linked clones was reportedly seen in matched ankylosing spondylitis synovial fluid. Clones linked to the disease showed a CD8+ phenotype. They occurred at relatively low frequencies in peripheral blood.

The trim removed 3 bases at V and 4 bases at J, leaving 10 bases unmatched. The CDR3 length is 17 residues. Looked up from germline, CDR1 is SGHDN and CDR2 is FVKESK. This clonotype was counted between two and nine times. Its specificity is unknown. Quantitative molecular-barcoded 5'-RACE generated the TCR beta libraries. MiXCR, run by TCRdb on the 5' RACE reads, gives a single entry per CDR3 protein. The sample has roughly 470,000 distinct CDR3 sequences, 25% to 30% seen once; the top ten hold 0.89%. Sequenced input: blood, either unsorted or a sorted T cell fraction (not recorded which). The chain joins TRBV14 to TRBJ2-1, with 9 bases lining up with TRBD2. This sequence originates from a male donor with ankylosing spondylitis. DNA for the CDR3: TGTGCCAGCAGCCATGGAGGGGGACTAGCCCCTTACAATGAGCAGTTCTTC. Translated: CASSHGGGLAPYNEQFF.